The 26 T cell receptor beta chains in this list originate from one sample, sequenced in a study of blood T cell repertoires in COVID-19. The protocol was immunoSEQ multiplex PCR, while the TCRdb copy is restricted to in-frame clones and leaves out a portion. The profile shows a few hundred thousand clones, around 87% of them singletons. Sequencing was performed on peripheral blood. The receptors shown here come from a woman between 55 and 75 years old with COVID-19, enrolled during active disease.

This chain uses TRBV27 with TRBJ1-2; D unresolved. The length of the CDR3 is 14 residues. Germline CDR1 is MNHEY and CDR2 is SMNVEV (reference sequence). Trimming took off 4 bases at V and 4 bases at J, with 13 bases between the two ends. CDR3 DNA: TGTGCCAGCAGTTCCGCAACAGATCTCTATGGCTACACCTTC. Its protein product is CASSSATDLYGYTF.

This chain connects TRBV21-1 to TRBJ1-6; the D segment call TRBD1 is taken from the table without a DNA check. TRBV21-1 is a pseudogene locus. The CDR3 spans 16 residues. CDR3 sequence: CASSKKGDREGSPLHF. As DNA, the CDR3 is TGTGCCAGCAGCAAAAAAGGGGACAGGGAGGGCTCACCCCTCCACTTT.

About this clone itself: One end of the junction varies from germline; a read error may be responsible. The chain recombines TRBV9 with TRBJ2-1; D remains ambiguous. This CDR3 has 16 amino acids. Germline V lookup: CDR1 SGDLS, CDR2 YYNGEE. In DNA form, the CDR3 reads TGTGCCAGCAGCGTAGATTCCCGTCTCTCCTTCAATGAGCAGTTCTTC. Amino acid sequence: CASSVDSRLSFNEQFF.

The chain has TRBV7-2 and TRBJ2-1, with a possible D match to TRBD2 (6 bases). V lost 5 bases and J lost 9, with 17 bases in between. This CDR3 spans 14 amino acids. CDR1 SGHTA and CDR2 FQGNSA come from the germline V gene. The chain's CDR3 is CASSPAGGVREQFF. The CDR3 DNA reads as TGTGCCAGCAGCCCGGCGGGCGGGGTGCGTGAGCAGTTCTTC.

The rearrangement links TRBV29-1 to TRBJ1-5; 7 positions match TRBD1. The CDR3 contains 17 residues. The ends lost 1 base at V and 0 bases at J; junction bases unmatched: 9. The germline CDR1 and CDR2 sequences are SQVTM and ANQGSEA. For the CDR3, the DNA is TGCAGCGTTGAAGGGGACAGCTCCATTTATAGCAATCAGCCCCAGCATTTT. Translating it yields CSVEGDSSIYSNQPQHF.

This sequence joins TRBV19 and TRBJ2-2; 8 nucleotides align to TRBD2. The CDR3 length is 16 residues. Losses at the gene ends were 3 bases for V and 0 bases for J; bases not matched to a gene: 3. Germline V lookup: CDR1 LNHDA, CDR2 SQIVND (reference sequence). CDR3 coding DNA: TGTGCCAGTAGTATGAGTAGCGGGGCGAACACCGGGGAGCTGTTTTTT. Its translation is CASSMSSGANTGELFF. Filled out from reference TRBV19 and TRBJ2-2, the complete variable domain reads DGGITQSPKYLFRKEGQNVTLSCEQNLNHDAMYWYRQDPGQGLRLIYYSQIVNDFQKGDIAEGYSVSREKKESFPLTVTSAQKNPTAFYLCASSMSSGANTGELFFGEGSRLTVL.

V is TRBV5-6 and J is TRBJ2-7, with TRBD2 as a possible D gene (6 bases). This CDR3 region has 15 residues. CDR1 is SGHDT and CDR2 is YYEEEE in the germline V gene. Trimming removed 1 base from V and 7 bases from J, with 18 bases in between. CDR3: CASSLRRVPLGEQYF. The CDR3, as DNA: TGTGCCAGCAGCTTGCGGAGGGTCCCATTGGGGGAGCAGTACTTC.

The chain uses TRBV6-5 and TRBJ1-4; D might be TRBD1 (5 bases). The CDR3 covers 15 residues. Germline assignment: CDR1 MNHEY and CDR2 SVGAGI. V was pared by 6 bases and J by 1 base, with 12 bases between. The CDR3 DNA reads as TGTGCCAGCAGCACAGGTTGGATAACTAATGAAAAACTGTTTTTT. This gives the protein CASSTGWITNEKLFF.

This sequence joins TRBV5-5 and TRBJ2-7, with a weak D call TRBD1 (6 bases). The germline V gene has CDR1 SGHKS and CDR2 YYEKEE (reference sequence). Trimming shortened V by 0 bases and J by 6 bases, and 13 bases separated the two germline ends. The CDR3 is 14 residues long. CDR3: CASSLVRGTLEQYF. The CDR3 DNA follows: TGTGCCAGCAGCTTGGTCAGGGGTACCCTCGAGCAGTACTTC.

This sequence joins TRBV29-1 and TRBJ2-5; no clear D. The germline V gene has CDR1 SQVTM and CDR2 ANQGSEA. The length of the CDR3 is 12 residues. The V and J ends lost 4 bases and 5 bases respectively, with 11 bases between them. CDR3 protein: CSVVDPPETQYF. CDR3 DNA sequence: TGCAGCGTTGTAGACCCCCCGGAGACCCAGTACTTC.

The rearrangement joins TRBV19 to TRBJ2-2, with a weak D call TRBD2 (6 bases). This CDR3 spans 15 amino acids. CDR1 and CDR2 from the germline V gene are LNHDA and SQIVND (reference sequence). The germline V and J ends were trimmed by 5 bases and 2 bases, with 12 bases remaining between them. CDR3 bases: TGTGCCAGTAGTGTCGGGGGAATAAACACCGGGGAGCTGTTTTTT. Protein: CASSVGGINTGELFF.

The chain combines TRBV19 with TRBJ1-1; no reliable D call. Germline V gene lookup returns CDR1 LNHDA and CDR2 SQIVND (reference sequence). Trimming cost V 8 bases and J 4 bases, with 17 bases left between them. This CDR3 has 14 amino acids. The CDR3 region has the DNA TGTGCCAGTTACGGTAAGGCGGGGATCACTGAAGCTTTCTTT. It yields the protein CASYGKAGITEAFF.

The chain joins TRBV25-1 to TRBJ2-5; unclear D gene. Deletions cut 7 bases from V and 4 bases from J, with 7 bases between. This CDR3 has 11 amino acids. Germline CDR1 and CDR2: MGHDK and SYGVNS. CDR3 coding DNA: TGTGCCAGCATGGTCGGAGAGACCCAGTACTTC. Translated: CASMVGETQYF.

In the case of this clone: One junction end disagrees with the germline gene, perhaps due to a read error. V usage is TRBV20-1 and J usage is TRBJ2-7; 8 bases map to TRBD2. Germline V CDR1 and CDR2: DFQATT, SNEGSKA (reference sequence). The length of the CDR3 is 15 residues. The CDR3 DNA is TGCAGTGCTAGTGGGTCGGGGGGGACCTCCCACGAGCAGTACTTC. It yields the protein CSASGSGGTSHEQYF.

In this sample, this clone turned up once. The chain links TRBV15 to TRBJ1-2; TRBD1 matches at 7 bases. This CDR3 is built from 15 residues. The V gene's germline CDR1 is LNHNV and CDR2 YYDKDF (reference sequence). The junction had 7 bases not matched to a gene; V was cut back by 1 base and J by 5 bases. The CDR3 coding sequence is TGTGCCACCAGCAGAGGACAGGGCCCTTTTTATGGCTACACCTTC. This encodes CATSRGQGPFYGYTF.

The J gene is TRBJ2-2, the V gene TRBV7-3; TRBD1 agrees at 8 bases. This CDR3 has 15 amino acids. V gave up 4 bases and J gave up 5 bases; unmatched junction bases: 6. The germline V gene encodes CDR1 SGHTA and CDR2 FQGTGA. The CDR3 here is CASSSTTGATGELFF. The CDR3 nucleotides read TGTGCCAGCAGCTCGACGACAGGGGCTACCGGGGAGCTGTTTTTT.

V usage is TRBV15 and J usage is TRBJ1-6; a possible D gene is TRBD1 (6 bases). CDR3 length equals 14 residues. V was trimmed by 2 bases and J by 8 bases, leaving 10 bases between them. The germline V gene has CDR1 LNHNV and CDR2 YYDKDF (reference sequence). DNA for the CDR3: TGTGCCACCAGCAGATCGACAGGTTATTCACCCCTCCACTTT. This gives the protein CATSRSTGYSPLHF.

In nucleotides, the CDR3 is TGTGCCAGCAGCCAAGCGACTAGCGCGTACAATGAGCAGTTCTTC. It yields the protein CASSQATSAYNEQFF. This chain uses TRBV4-2 with TRBJ2-1, with 8 nucleotides matching TRBD2. The CDR3 spans 15 residues. After removal of 1 base from V and 4 bases from J, the junction contained 3 bases not matched to a gene. CDR1 and CDR2 (germline): LGHNA, YNFKEQ.

The V call is TRBV5-1, the J call TRBJ2-2; 7 bases line up with TRBD2. V trimming: 4 bases; J trimming: 0 bases; junction bases outside the gene matches: 9. This CDR3 is 17 amino acids long. CDR1 is SGHRS and CDR2 is YFSETQ in the germline V gene. The CDR3 loop reads CASSPMGGIANTGELFF. The DNA for the CDR3 is TGCGCCAGCAGCCCCATGGGAGGGATCGCGAACACCGGGGAGCTGTTTTTT.

This CDR3 reads CASSDSSGNQPQHF. CDR3 in DNA: TGTGCCAGCAGTGACAGTTCTGGCAATCAGCCCCAGCATTTT. This rearrangement joins TRBV2 to TRBJ1-5; the D is unclear. The V gene lost 3 bases and the J gene lost 2 bases, with 8 bases spanning the gap. The CDR3 consists of 14 residues. The germline V gene encodes CDR1 SNHLY and CDR2 FYNNEI.

The chain links TRBV7-2 to TRBJ2-5; TRBD2 might be the D (7 bases). CDR3 size: 15 residues. Trimming pared 1 base from V and 1 base from J, leaving 10 bases between. The germline V gene encodes CDR1 SGHTA and CDR2 FQGNSA. The CDR3 region has the DNA TGTGCCAGCAGCTTAGTGAGGGGGGGCCAAGAGACCCAGTACTTC. It translates to CASSLVRGGQETQYF.

The chain uses TRBV9 and TRBJ2-1; D gene uncertain. CDR1 and CDR2 (germline): SGDLS, YYNGEE. V was clipped by 0 bases and J by 10 bases, with 5 bases between them. The CDR3 runs to 11 residues. CDR3 coding DNA: TGTGCCAGCAGCGTAGCCGGGGAGCAGTTCTTC. Translated: CASSVAGEQFF.

The chain joins TRBV6-4 to TRBJ2-1, with D perhaps TRBD2 (6 bases). V dropped 8 bases and J dropped 0 bases, with 14 bases sitting between them. The CDR3 consists of 15 residues. Germline CDR1 reads MRHNA; CDR2 reads SNTAGT. In nucleotides, the CDR3 is TGTGCCAGCTTAAGACTAGATAGCTCCTACAATGAGCAGTTCTTC. Translation: CASLRLDSSYNEQFF.

The chain uses TRBV11-2 and TRBJ2-1; 15 nucleotides align to TRBD2. This CDR3 has 18 amino acids. Losses at the gene ends were 5 bases for V and 3 bases for J; bases not matched to a gene: 8. Germline CDR1 reads SGHAT; CDR2 reads FQNNGV. The CDR3 region has the DNA TGTGCCAGCAGCCCAGGGACTAGCGGGGGGACGAACTACAATGAGCAGTTCTTC. It is translated as CASSPGTSGGTNYNEQFF. Based on the CDR3 plus reference TRBV11-2 and TRBJ2-1, the full variable domain is EAGVAQSPRYKIIEKRQSVAFWCNPISGHATLYWYQQILGQGPKLLIQFQNNGVVDDSQLPKDRFSAERLKGVDSTLKIQPAKLEDSAVYLCASSPGTSGGTNYNEQFFGPGTRLTVL.

The chain combines TRBV6-5 with TRBJ1-5, with D tentatively TRBD1 (5 bases). The CDR3 has 14 amino acids. The germline gives CDR1 MNHEY, CDR2 SVGAGI. Trimming cost V 5 bases and J 4 bases, with 12 bases left between them. CDR3 sequence (DNA): TGTGCCAGCAGTCGCGGGACCGAAAATCAGCCCCAGCATTTT. Residues: CASSRGTENQPQHF.

V usage is TRBV9 and J usage is TRBJ2-3; a weak D match, TRBD2 (6 bases). The germline V and J ends were trimmed by 4 bases and 2 bases, with 17 bases remaining between them. In germline, CDR1 is SGDLS, CDR2 YYNGEE. The CDR3 is 16 residues long. The CDR3 is CASSPKEGRYTDTQYF. In DNA form, the CDR3 reads TGTGCCAGCAGCCCAAAGGAGGGACGGTACACAGATACGCAGTATTTT.